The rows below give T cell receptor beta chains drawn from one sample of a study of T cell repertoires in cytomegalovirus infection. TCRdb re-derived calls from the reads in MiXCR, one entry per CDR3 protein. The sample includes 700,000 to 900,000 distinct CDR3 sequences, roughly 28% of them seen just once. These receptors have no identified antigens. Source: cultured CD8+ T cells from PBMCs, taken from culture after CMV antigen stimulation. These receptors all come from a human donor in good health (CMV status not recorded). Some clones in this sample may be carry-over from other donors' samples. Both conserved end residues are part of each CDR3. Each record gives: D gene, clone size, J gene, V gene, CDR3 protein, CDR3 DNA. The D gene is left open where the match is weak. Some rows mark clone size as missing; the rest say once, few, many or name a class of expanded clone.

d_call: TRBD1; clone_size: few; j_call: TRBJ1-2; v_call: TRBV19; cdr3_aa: CASNLFGTDYGYTF; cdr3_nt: TGTGCCAGTAACCTATTCGGGACAGATTATGGCTACACCTTC
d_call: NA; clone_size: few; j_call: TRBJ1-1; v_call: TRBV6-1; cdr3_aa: CASREHAGAGTEAFF; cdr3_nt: TGTGCCAGCAGAGAACATGCAGGGGCAGGAACTGAAGCTTTCTTT
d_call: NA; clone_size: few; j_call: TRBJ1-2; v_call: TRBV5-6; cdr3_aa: CASSLGDRLGYTF; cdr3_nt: TGTGCCAGCAGCTTGGGAGACCGTCTTGGCTACACCTTC
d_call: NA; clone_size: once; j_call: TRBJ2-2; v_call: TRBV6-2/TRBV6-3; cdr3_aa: CASTQIQGPGTGELFF; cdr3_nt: TGTGCCAGCACCCAGATACAGGGTCCGGGCACCGGGGAGCTGTTTTTT
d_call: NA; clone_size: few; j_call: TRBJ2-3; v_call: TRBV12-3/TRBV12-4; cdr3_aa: CASSLLARVPDTQYF; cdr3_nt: TGTGCCAGCAGTTTACTCGCCAGGGTCCCAGATACGCAGTATTTT
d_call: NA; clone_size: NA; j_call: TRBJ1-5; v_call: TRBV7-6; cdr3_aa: CASMAGARDQPQHF; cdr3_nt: TGTGCCAGCATGGCGGGGGCACGAGATCAGCCCCAGCATTTT
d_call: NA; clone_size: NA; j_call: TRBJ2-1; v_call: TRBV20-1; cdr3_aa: CSASDSTYNEQFF; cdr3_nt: TGCAGTGCTTCGGACAGTACCTACAATGAGCAGTTCTTC
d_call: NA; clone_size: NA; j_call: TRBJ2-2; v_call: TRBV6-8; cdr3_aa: CASSYAITGSNTGELFF; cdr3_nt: TGTGCCAGCAGTTACGCTATCACAGGATCGAACACCGGGGAGCTGTTTTTT
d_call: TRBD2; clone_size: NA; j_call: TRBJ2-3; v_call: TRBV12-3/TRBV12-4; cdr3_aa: CASSHSQRGESTDTQYF; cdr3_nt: TGTGCCAGCAGTCACAGTCAGCGGGGGGAAAGCACAGATACGCAGTATTTT
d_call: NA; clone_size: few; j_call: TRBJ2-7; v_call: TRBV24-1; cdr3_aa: CATSAGHGYEQYF; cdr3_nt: TGTGCCACCAGTGCCGGACATGGCTACGAGCAGTACTTC
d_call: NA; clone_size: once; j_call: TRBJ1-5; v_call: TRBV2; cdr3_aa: CASSAYKNNQPQHF; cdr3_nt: TGTGCCAGCAGTGCATACAAAAACAATCAGCCCCAGCATTTT
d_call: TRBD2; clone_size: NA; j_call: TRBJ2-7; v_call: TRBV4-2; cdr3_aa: CASSQVGPRGDSYEQYF; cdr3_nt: TGTGCCAGCAGCCAAGTTGGGCCGCGGGGGGACTCCTACGAGCAGTACTTC
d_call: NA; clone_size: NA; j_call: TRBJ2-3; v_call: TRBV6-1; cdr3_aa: CASSFGPETDTQYF; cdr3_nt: TGTGCCAGCAGTTTCGGACCTGAGACAGATACGCAGTATTTT
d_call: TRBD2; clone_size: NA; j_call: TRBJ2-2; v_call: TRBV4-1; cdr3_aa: CASSQVGGGFTGELFF; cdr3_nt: TGCGCCAGCAGCCAAGTCGGCGGGGGGTTCACCGGGGAGCTGTTTTTT
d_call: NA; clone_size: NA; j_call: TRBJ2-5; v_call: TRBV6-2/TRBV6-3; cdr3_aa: CASKPGQTWETQYF; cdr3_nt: TGTGCCAGCAAGCCGGGCCAAACTTGGGAGACCCAGTACTTC
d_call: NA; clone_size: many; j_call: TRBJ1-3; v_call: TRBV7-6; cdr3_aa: CASSLEGLSSGNTIYF; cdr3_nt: TGTGCCAGCAGCTTAGAAGGGCTTAGCTCTGGAAACACCATATATTTT
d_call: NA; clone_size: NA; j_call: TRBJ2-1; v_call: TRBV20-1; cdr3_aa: CSARALEGTNNEQFF; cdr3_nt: TGCAGTGCTAGGGCTCTAGAGGGCACAAACAATGAGCAGTTCTTC
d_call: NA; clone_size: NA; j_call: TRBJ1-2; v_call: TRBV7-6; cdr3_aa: CASSLQRGTGYTF; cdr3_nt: TGTGCCAGCAGCTTACAAAGAGGGACCGGCTACACCTTC
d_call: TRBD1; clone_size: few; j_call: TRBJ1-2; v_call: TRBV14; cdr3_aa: CASSHDWDRAYYGYTF; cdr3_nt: TGTGCCAGCAGCCATGATTGGGACAGAGCCTATTATGGCTACACCTTC
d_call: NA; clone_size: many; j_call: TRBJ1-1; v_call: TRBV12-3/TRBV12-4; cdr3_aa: CASSFSRTEAFF; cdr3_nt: TGTGCCAGCAGTTTTTCACGAACTGAAGCTTTCTTT
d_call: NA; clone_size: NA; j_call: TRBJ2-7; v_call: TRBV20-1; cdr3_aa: CSARDLRQARAYEQYF; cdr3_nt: TGCAGTGCTAGAGATCTTCGACAGGCGAGAGCCTACGAGCAGTACTTC
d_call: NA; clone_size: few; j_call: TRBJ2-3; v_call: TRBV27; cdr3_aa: CASRRGAGYTQYF; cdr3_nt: TGTGCCAGCCGGAGGGGGGCAGGGTATACGCAGTATTTT
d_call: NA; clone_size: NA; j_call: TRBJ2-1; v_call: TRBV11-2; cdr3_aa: CASSLSEGSDGFF; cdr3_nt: TGTGCCAGCAGCCTGAGCGAGGGGTCTGATGGGTTCTTC
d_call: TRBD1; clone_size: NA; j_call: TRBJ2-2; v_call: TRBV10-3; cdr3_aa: CAISDADQGATGELFF; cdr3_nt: TGTGCCATCAGTGATGCGGACCAGGGGGCCACCGGGGAGCTGTTTTTT
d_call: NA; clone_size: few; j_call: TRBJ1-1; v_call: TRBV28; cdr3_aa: CASSLHFLNTEAFF; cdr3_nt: TGTGCCAGCAGTTTACACTTTTTGAACACTGAAGCTTTCTTT
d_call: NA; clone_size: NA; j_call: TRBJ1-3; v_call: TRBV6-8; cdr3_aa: CASSYSRGDTSSGNTIYF; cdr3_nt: TGTGCCAGCAGTTACTCGAGAGGGGACACCTCGAGCGGAAACACCATATATTTT
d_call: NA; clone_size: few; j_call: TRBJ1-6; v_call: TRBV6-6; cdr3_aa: CASSYRRGGINSPLHF; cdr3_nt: TGTGCCAGCAGTTACAGGCGGGGAGGGATTAATTCACCCCTCCACTTT
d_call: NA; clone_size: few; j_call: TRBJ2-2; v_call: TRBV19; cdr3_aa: CASKMGTGELFF; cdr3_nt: TGTGCCAGTAAGATGGGAACCGGGGAGCTGTTTTTT
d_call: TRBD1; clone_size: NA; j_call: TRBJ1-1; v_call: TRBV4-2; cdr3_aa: CASSQTGTGRTEAFF; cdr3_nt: TGTGCCAGCAGCCAAACCGGGACAGGAAGGACTGAAGCTTTCTTT
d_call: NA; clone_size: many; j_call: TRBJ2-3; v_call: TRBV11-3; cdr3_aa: CASSPSGADTQYF; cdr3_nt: TGTGCCAGCAGCCCCTCAGGGGCAGATACGCAGTATTTT
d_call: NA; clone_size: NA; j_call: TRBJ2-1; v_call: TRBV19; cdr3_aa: CASSITGRSYNEQFF; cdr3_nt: TGTGCCAGTAGTATAACGGGGAGGTCCTACAATGAGCAGTTCTTC
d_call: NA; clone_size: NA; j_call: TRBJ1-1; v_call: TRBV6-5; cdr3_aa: CASTLPEGGEAFF; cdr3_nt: TGTGCCAGCACCCTTCCGGAAGGGGGAGAAGCTTTCTTT
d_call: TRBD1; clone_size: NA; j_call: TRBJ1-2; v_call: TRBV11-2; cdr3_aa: CASSLARDSNYGYTF; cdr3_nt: TGTGCCAGCAGCTTAGCTCGGGACAGCAACTATGGCTACACCTTC
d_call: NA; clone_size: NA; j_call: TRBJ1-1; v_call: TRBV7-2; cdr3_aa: CASSPMDGLNTEAFF; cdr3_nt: TGTGCCAGCAGCCCAATGGACGGACTCAACACTGAAGCTTTCTTT
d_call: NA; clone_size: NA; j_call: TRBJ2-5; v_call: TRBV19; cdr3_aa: CASSIGGSAETQYF; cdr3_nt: TGTGCCAGTAGTATCGGCGGCAGCGCGGAGACCCAGTACTTC
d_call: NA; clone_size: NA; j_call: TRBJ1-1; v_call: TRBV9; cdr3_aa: CASSSFPGNTEAFF; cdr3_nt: TGTGCCAGCAGCTCCTTTCCGGGGAACACTGAAGCTTTCTTT
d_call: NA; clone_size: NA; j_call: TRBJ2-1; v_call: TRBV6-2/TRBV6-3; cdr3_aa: CASSGQAYNEQFF; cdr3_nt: TGTGCCAGCAGTGGCCAAGCCTACAATGAGCAGTTCTTC
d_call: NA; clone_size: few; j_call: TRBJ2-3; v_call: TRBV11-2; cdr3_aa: CASSLEPRVTDTQYF; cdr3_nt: TGTGCCAGCAGCTTAGAACCCAGGGTCACAGATACGCAGTATTTT
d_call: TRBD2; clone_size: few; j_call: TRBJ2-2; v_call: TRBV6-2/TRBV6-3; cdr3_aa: CASSSTGLGPNTGELFF; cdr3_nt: TGTGCCAGCAGTTCCACGGGACTAGGTCCGAACACCGGGGAGCTGTTTTTT
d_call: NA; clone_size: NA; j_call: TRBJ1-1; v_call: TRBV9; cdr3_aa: CASSGRDIEAFF; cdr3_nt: TGTGCCAGCAGCGGCCGGGACATTGAGGCTTTCTTT
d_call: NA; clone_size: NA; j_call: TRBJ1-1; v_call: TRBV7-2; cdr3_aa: CASSDAGAPNTEAFF; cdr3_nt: TGTGCCAGCAGCGACGCAGGGGCCCCGAACACTGAAGCTTTCTTT
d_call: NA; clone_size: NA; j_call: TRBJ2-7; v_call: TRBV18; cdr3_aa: CASSLDSRGYEQYF; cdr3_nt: TGTGCCAGCTCACTTGACAGCCGCGGCTACGAGCAGTACTTC
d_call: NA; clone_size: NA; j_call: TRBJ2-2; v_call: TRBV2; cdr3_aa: CASSGALDYESRKSGELFF; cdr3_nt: TGTGCCAGCAGTGGGGCCCTAGATTACGAGTCCCGAAAATCCGGGGAGCTGTTTTTT